A single sample gave rise to the 23 T cell receptor beta chains below, sequenced in a study of cytomegalovirus exposure and HLA in healthy donors. 60 Vbeta and 13 Jbeta primers were used in PCR. Assay used: immunoSEQ multiplex PCR; TCRdb lists only in-frame clones, some missing. The sample carries about 120,000 clones, around 70% recorded once. The source material was PBMCs. These receptors came from a woman between 35 and 50 years old in good health and CMV-seronegative.

The J gene is TRBJ2-2, the V gene TRBV27, with 8 bases lining up with TRBD1. Trimming removed 6 bases from V and 9 bases from J; junction bases left unmatched: 6. The CDR3 length is 13 residues. Germline CDR1 MNHEY, CDR2 SMNVEV (reference sequence). The CDR3 region is CASRTGVTRELFF. CDR3 DNA: TGTGCCAGCAGGACAGGGGTTACCAGGGAGCTGTTTTTT.

The CDR3 coding sequence is TGCGCCAGCGGCTCAGGACTAGCGCGAGAGACCCAGTACTTC. It is translated as CASGSGLARETQYF. The chain combines TRBV4-1 with TRBJ2-5; 9 bases map to TRBD2. Germline loops: CDR1 MGHRA, CDR2 YSYEKL. The CDR3 consists of 14 residues. After removal of 8 bases from V and 4 bases from J, the junction contained 8 bases not matched to a gene.

J is TRBJ1-1 and V is TRBV27, with D possibly TRBD1 on 6 matching bases. Trimming left V 6 bases short and J 3 bases short, with 17 bases between. The CDR3 length is 15 residues. Per germline, CDR1 MNHEY and CDR2 SMNVEV (reference sequence). CDR3 nucleotide sequence: TGTGCCAGCAGCCCTAGGGGGTTCGGGGACACTGAAGCTTTCTTT. It translates to CASSPRGFGDTEAFF.

This clone has just a few counts. The chain uses TRBV6-5 and TRBJ1-1, with unresolved D. The CDR3 has 12 residues. Per germline, CDR1 MNHEY and CDR2 SVGAGI. V shed 6 bases and J shed 0 bases, with 5 bases lying between them. CDR3 protein: CASSPVNTEAFF. CDR3 sequence (DNA): TGTGCCAGCAGCCCGGTGAACACTGAAGCTTTCTTT.

As for this clone: One junction end does not reproduce the germline sequence, and a read error may be involved. The chain couples TRBV10-3 to TRBJ2-1; 8 positions match TRBD2. Germline assignment: CDR1 ENHRY and CDR2 SYGVKD. The CDR3 is 12 residues long. The CDR3 loop reads CASSLAGNEQFF. The DNA of the CDR3 is TGTGCCAGCAGTTTAGCGGGAAATGAGCAGTTCTTC.

This clone has more than one count but fewer than ten. This rearrangement joins TRBV9 to TRBJ1-1; no firm D call. Germline-derived CDR1 and CDR2 are SGDLS and YYNGEE. Trimming took 4 bases from V and 4 from J, leaving 11 bases between them. CDR3 length: 13 amino acids. In DNA, the CDR3 is TGTGCCAGCAGCCCCCATGTGGCCACTGAAGCTTTCTTT. Encoded protein: CASSPHVATEAFF.

This clone has only a few counts. The rearrangement links TRBV11-2 to TRBJ1-4, with D unclear. Looked up from germline, CDR1 is SGHAT and CDR2 is FQNNGV. The CDR3 sequence is 12 residues long. V was pared by 1 base and J by 8 bases, with 5 bases between. CDR3 residues: CASSLGPEKLFF. The CDR3 DNA is TGTGCCAGCAGCTTAGGGCCGGAAAAACTGTTTTTT. The variable domain in full, completed from reference TRBV11-2 and TRBJ1-4, reads EAGVAQSPRYKIIEKRQSVAFWCNPISGHATLYWYQQILGQGPKLLIQFQNNGVVDDSQLPKDRFSAERLKGVDSTLKIQPAKLEDSAVYLCASSLGPEKLFFGSGTQLSVL.

The chain recombines TRBV7-9 with TRBJ2-2, with a tentative D call TRBD2 (5 bases). Looked up from germline, CDR1 is SEHNR and CDR2 is FQNEAQ (reference sequence). V lost 5 bases and J lost 1, with 17 bases in between. There are 17 residues in the CDR3. The CDR3 here is CASSPPGIAQNTGELFF. CDR3 in DNA: TGTGCCAGCAGCCCACCCGGGATCGCACAGAACACCGGGGAGCTGTTTTTT.

V usage is TRBV7-3 and J usage is TRBJ1-2; no definite D call. The CDR3 extends over 15 amino acids. The germline CDR1 and CDR2 sequences are SGHTA and FQGTGA. V was pared by 1 base and J by 3 bases, with 12 bases between. The CDR3 DNA reads as TGTGCCAGCAGCTTAATGAGGCTCGGGGACTATGGCTACACCTTC. Translated, it gives CASSLMRLGDYGYTF.

In its sample, this clone was seen once. The chain couples TRBV7-2 to TRBJ2-2; no reliable D call. Germline values: CDR1 SGHTA, CDR2 FQGNSA. The CDR3 loop spans 13 amino acids. V was cut by 1 base and J by 9 bases, with 9 bases left in between. The CDR3 DNA reads as TGTGCCAGCAGCTTAGTTATTAGCCGGGAGCTGTTTTTT. Protein: CASSLVISRELFF.

This clone showed up just a few times. J is TRBJ2-6 and V is TRBV2; TRBD1 might be the D (6 bases). CDR3 length equals 18 residues. The germline V and J ends were trimmed by 6 bases and 1 base, with 19 bases remaining between them. CDR1 is SNHLY, CDR2 FYNNEI, per germline. CDR3 sequence reads: CASRSDRKLFSGANVLTF. The CDR3 region has the DNA TGTGCCAGCAGGAGTGACAGGAAGCTTTTTTCTGGGGCCAACGTCCTGACTTTC.

V gene TRBV29-1 combines with J gene TRBJ1-2; weak D call: TRBD1 (6 bases). CDR3 size: 11 residues. Germline loops: CDR1 SQVTM, CDR2 ANQGSEA. CDR3 coding DNA: TGCGTCGGACAGTTCTCCGGTGGCTACACCTTC. Its protein product is CVGQFSGGYTF.

This clone was detected only a few times. The chain recombines TRBV7-2 with TRBJ1-3, with 7 bases aligning to TRBD1. The V segment lost 1 base and the J segment 3 bases; nucleotides outside the gene matches: 12. The germline CDR1 and CDR2 sequences are SGHTA and FQGNSA. This CDR3 spans 18 amino acids. The CDR3, as DNA: TGTGCCAGCAGCTTAGTAGTCGAGACAGGGCTTGGTGGAAACACCATATATTTT. This sequence encodes CASSLVVETGLGGNTIYF.

The chain joins TRBV29-1 to TRBJ1-2; TRBD1 aligns across 8 bases. CDR1 is SQVTM and CDR2 is ANQGSEA in the germline V gene. This CDR3 is built from 13 residues. The ends lost 6 bases at V and 4 bases at J; junction bases unmatched: 7. In nucleotides, the CDR3 is TGCAGCGTCCCCGGGACAGGCCTCTATGGCTACACCTTC. Protein sequence: CSVPGTGLYGYTF.

The J gene is TRBJ2-7, the V gene TRBV6-6; D perhaps matches TRBD2 (6 bases). This CDR3 region has 13 residues. Between the trimmed V and J ends, which lost 7 bases and 5 bases, there was a span of 15 bases. Germline V gene sequence: CDR1 MNHNY, CDR2 SVGAGI (reference sequence). Here the CDR3 reads CASIGAGPHEQYF. CDR3 nucleotides: TGTGCCAGCATAGGGGCGGGGCCCCACGAGCAGTACTTC.

V gene TRBV28 combines with J gene TRBJ2-7; tentative D call: TRBD2 (5 bases). This CDR3 contains 13 residues. The V gene lost 7 bases and the J gene lost 7 bases, with 17 bases spanning the gap. The germline V gene encodes CDR1 MDHEN and CDR2 SYDVKM. This chain's CDR3 is CASTREPDGEQYF. The CDR3 coding sequence is TGTGCCAGCACCCGGGAACCGGACGGTGAGCAGTACTTC.

The chain combines TRBV19 with TRBJ1-1; TRBD1 matches 9 bases. CDR3 length equals 16 residues. J was trimmed by 3 bases and V by 3 bases; bases with no gene match: 8. Germline V gene sequence: CDR1 LNHDA, CDR2 SQIVND (reference sequence). The CDR3 region has the DNA TGTGCCAGTAGTATCTACAGGGGGCGTATGGACACTGAAGCTTTCTTT. Its translation is CASSIYRGRMDTEAFF.

V usage is TRBV6-6 and J usage is TRBJ1-6; no firm D call. CDR3 size: 12 residues. Germline-derived CDR1 and CDR2 are MNHNY and SVGAGI (reference sequence). Deletions cut 6 bases from V and 7 bases from J, with 7 bases between. In DNA form, the CDR3 reads TGTGCCAGCAGGCTGACAAATTCACCCCTCCACTTT. Amino acids: CASRLTNSPLHF.

The rearrangement joins TRBV7-3 to TRBJ2-5; the D gene is possibly TRBD2 (5 bases). In germline, CDR1 is SGHTA, CDR2 FQGTGA. V lost 5 bases and J lost 2, with 15 bases in between. The CDR3 length is 15 residues. This CDR3 is CASSLDGKTQETQYF. The CDR3 bases are TGTGCCAGCAGCCTAGACGGGAAGACACAAGAGACCCAGTACTTC.

Only a few counts were recorded for this clone. V is TRBV5-1 and J is TRBJ2-1, with a possible D match to TRBD2 (5 bases). Germline assignment: CDR1 SGHRS and CDR2 YFSETQ. The CDR3 has 15 residues. Trimming took off 3 bases at V and 6 bases at J, with 16 bases between the two ends. The CDR3 DNA sequence: TGCGCCAGCAGCTCAATGGCGGCGGGTACCAATGAGCAGTTCTTC. This translates into CASSSMAAGTNEQFF.

This clone has only a few counts. The rearrangement links TRBV7-8 to TRBJ1-6, with 9 bases identical to TRBD1. The CDR3 extends over 15 amino acids. From germline, CDR1 is SGHVS and CDR2 FQNEAQ. V dropped 5 bases and J dropped 3; count of bases not matched to a gene: 2. The CDR3: CASSPGQGYNSPLHF. CDR3 bases: TGTGCCAGCAGCCCGGGACAGGGCTATAATTCACCCCTCCACTTT.

The chain links TRBV11-1 to TRBJ1-1; TRBD1 is a possible D gene (5 bases). Germline CDR1 SGHAT, CDR2 FQDESV (reference sequence). This CDR3 has 14 amino acids. V lost 0 bases to trimming and J lost 5 bases, with 10 bases between them. Here the CDR3 DNA reads TGTGCCAGCAGCTTAGCGTCGGGGGAAACTGAAGCTTTCTTT. This translates into CASSLASGETEAFF.

In its sample, this clone was seen a few times. Other DNA sequences of this sample code for an identical CDR3. The gene calls are TRBV27 and TRBJ2-7; 11 nucleotides match TRBD1. Trimming at V came to 5 bases and at J to 3 bases, leaving 3 bases not matched to a gene. The CDR3 covers 14 residues. The germline V gene has CDR1 MNHEY and CDR2 SMNVEV (reference sequence). The CDR3 here is CASSPGTGGYEQYF. As DNA, the CDR3 is TGTGCCAGCAGTCCCGGGACAGGGGGCTACGAGCAGTACTTC.